This TCR beta chain was captured by sequencing in a study of T cells in Graves' hyperthyroidism and ophthalmopathy. Amplification of TCR beta CDR3 regions was performed using RNA transcripts as template. Carried out on the TCR CDR3, a first-round RT-PCR used the HTBI primer set. In TCRdb, the multiplex PCR reads were re-called with MiXCR into one record per CDR3 protein. Among around 800,000 distinct CDR3 sequences listed, approximately 40% were seen once. This clonotype was picked up a small number of times. V lost 7 bases to trimming and J lost 2 bases, with 9 bases between them. The CDR3 sequence is 13 residues long. Germline V CDR1 and CDR2: SGHAT, FQNNGV.

This sequence was found in a young man with Graves' hyperthyroidism. Material: blood. The chain uses TRBV11-2 and TRBJ1-3; D is uncertain. CDR3: CASTARAGNTIYF. The CDR3 DNA reads TGTGCCAGCACCGCGCGTGCTGGAAACACCATATATTTT.